These T cell receptor beta chains were read from a single sample in a study of shared clonotypes between healthy human individuals. The repertoire was sequenced with immunoSEQ multiplex PCR; TCRdb's copy has only in-frame clones and lacks some. The sample lists millions of clones, over 85% occurring once. The sample was naive CD4+ T cells from PBMCs. All receptors come from a man younger than 35 in good health. Some clones in this sample may be carry-over from other donors' samples. Each CDR3 is given with its conserved first and last residue. A D gene is named only where the DNA matches it firmly. Clone sizes are given selectively: once, few, many, or a class where the clone is expanded.

J gene,V gene,clone size,D gene,CDR3 protein,CDR3 DNA
TRBJ2-7,TRBV5-3,-,-,CARSDSRTHEQYF,TGTGCCAGAAGCGACTCCCGGACCCACGAGCAGTACTTC
TRBJ2-1,TRBV5-4,-,-,CASSLGTGPGYTYNEQFF,TGTGCCAGCAGCTTGGGTACGGGCCCGGGGTATACCTACAATGAGCAGTTCTTC
TRBJ1-1,TRBV28,-,-,CASSLSGGRDNTEAFF,TGTGCCAGCAGTTTATCGGGGGGGCGAGATAACACTGAAGCTTTCTTT
TRBJ1-5,TRBV19,-,-,CASSISVEGSQPQHF,TGTGCCAGTAGTATATCAGTCGAGGGGAGTCAGCCCCAGCATTTT
TRBJ2-5,TRBV7-7,-,TRBD2,CASSLAGGETQYF,TGTGCCAGCAGCCTAGCGGGAGGAGAGACCCAGTACTTC
TRBJ2-3,TRBV10-1,-,-,CASSSLVVGTDTQYF,TGCGCCAGCAGTTCGCTAGTTGTCGGCACAGATACGCAGTATTTT
TRBJ1-3,TRBV5-1,-,-,CASSPLGRGKPGNTIYF,TGCGCCAGCAGCCCCCTTGGGCGGGGGAAGCCTGGAAACACCATATATTTT
TRBJ2-3,TRBV7-2,-,-,CASNSGSSDTQYF,TGTGCCAGCAACTCAGGAAGTTCAGATACGCAGTATTTT
TRBJ2-1,TRBV2,-,-,CASSEALPQGHNEQFF,TGTGCCAGCAGTGAAGCCCTGCCCCAGGGACACAATGAGCAGTTCTTC
TRBJ2-1,TRBV19,-,TRBD2,CASSARLAGDRYNEQFF,TGTGCCAGTAGCGCCAGACTAGCGGGGGACCGTTACAATGAGCAGTTCTTC
TRBJ1-3,TRBV11-2,-,TRBD1,CASSSTGGITNTIYF,TGTGCCAGCAGCTCGACAGGGGGAATAACCAACACCATATATTTT
TRBJ2-1,TRBV11-2,-,TRBD1,CASSPLAGRGPNEQFF,TGTGCCAGCAGCCCCCTGGCTGGCAGGGGGCCCAATGAGCAGTTCTTC
TRBJ1-5,TRBV30,few,-,CAWSVGGGSNQPQHF,TGTGCCTGGAGTGTAGGAGGAGGGAGCAATCAGCCCCAGCATTTT
TRBJ2-1,TRBV10-2,-,-,CASRRLLEGEQFF,TGCGCCAGCAGGAGATTACTAGAGGGGGAGCAGTTCTTC
TRBJ1-6,TRBV30,-,-,CAWMDRFQSSYNSPLHF,TGTGCCTGGATGGACAGATTCCAGAGCTCCTATAATTCACCCCTCCACTTT
TRBJ1-2,TRBV14,-,-,CASSQRQGSGYTF,TGTGCCAGCAGCCAGCGTCAGGGTAGCGGCTACACCTTC
TRBJ2-3,TRBV4-3,-,-,CASSQDVTATYTQYF,TGCGCCAGCAGCCAAGATGTTACGGCCACCTATACGCAGTATTTT
TRBJ1-1,TRBV2,-,-,CASKGVQSTEAFF,TGTGCCAGCAAGGGGGTGCAGAGCACTGAAGCTTTCTTT
TRBJ2-5,TRBV18,-,-,CASSPRTAQETQYF,TGTGCCAGCTCACCCAGGACAGCACAAGAGACCCAGTACTTC
TRBJ2-7,TRBV4-1,-,-,CASSQDRWGMGQYF,TGCGCCAGCAGCCAAGACCGTTGGGGGATGGGGCAGTACTTC
TRBJ2-7,TRBV6-1,-,-,CASSEGSFRYEQYF,TGTGCCAGCAGTGAAGGAAGTTTTCGCTACGAGCAGTACTTC
TRBJ2-1,TRBV30,-,TRBD2,CAWNSASGYNEQFF,TGTGCCTGGAATTCTGCTAGCGGATACAATGAGCAGTTCTTC
TRBJ2-7,TRBV4-1,-,-,CASSQVAGQVHEQYF,TGCGCCAGCAGCCAAGTGGCAGGACAAGTCCACGAGCAGTACTTC
TRBJ2-7,TRBV18,-,-,CASSPPGRGPYEQYF,TGTGCCAGCTCACCACCCGGCAGGGGCCCCTACGAGCAGTACTTC
TRBJ1-1,TRBV5-1,-,-,CASSLGGPGGGMIRNTEAFF,TGCGCCAGCAGCTTGGGGGGCCCCGGCGGGGGCATGATAAGGAACACTGAAGCTTTCTTT
TRBJ1-1,TRBV5-1,once,-,CASSLVGPVNTEAFF,TGCGCCAGCAGCTTGGTGGGTCCGGTGAACACTGAAGCTTTCTTT
TRBJ1-3,TRBV5-1,-,-,CASSPGHSGNTIYF,TGCGCCAGCAGCCCCGGACACTCTGGAAACACCATATATTTT
TRBJ2-7,TRBV10-1,-,-,CASTWTGAYEQYF,TGCGCCAGCACTTGGACGGGGGCCTACGAGCAGTACTTC
TRBJ2-3,TRBV19,-,TRBD2,CASSILRGAGADTQYF,TGTGCCAGTAGTATCCTCCGGGGAGCGGGAGCAGATACGCAGTATTTT
TRBJ2-5,TRBV18,-,-,CASSPPQGTQYF,TGTGCCAGCTCACCACCCCAGGGTACCCAGTACTTC
TRBJ2-1,TRBV6-1,-,-,CASSEWQGASSYNEQFF,TGTGCCAGCAGTGAGTGGCAGGGAGCTAGCTCCTACAATGAGCAGTTCTTC
TRBJ2-7,TRBV4-1,-,TRBD1,CASSYPGQGTRIYF,TGCGCCAGCAGCTACCCGGGACAGGGGACAAGGATATACTTC
TRBJ1-5,TRBV27,-,TRBD1,CASTGGRNQPQHF,TGTGCCAGCACAGGGGGTCGCAATCAGCCCCAGCATTTT
TRBJ1-2,TRBV5-1,-,-,CASSSQGRAYGYTF,TGCGCCAGCAGCTCTCAGGGTCGCGCCTATGGCTACACCTTC
TRBJ2-3,TRBV27,-,-,CASSLRDTQYF,TGTGCCAGCAGTTTGAGAGATACGCAGTATTTT
TRBJ2-7,TRBV4-3,-,-,CASSQDMGQLYEQYF,TGCGCCAGCAGCCAAGATATGGGCCAGCTCTACGAGCAGTACTTC
TRBJ2-3,TRBV7-9,-,-,CASSPVGEDTQYF,TGTGCCAGCAGCCCGGTAGGGGAAGATACGCAGTATTTT
TRBJ1-2,TRBV5-1,-,TRBD1,CASSAGTGGGYGYTF,TGCGCCAGCAGCGCCGGGACAGGGGGTGGCTATGGCTACACCTTC
TRBJ2-7,TRBV7-2,-,TRBD1,CASSRTGTGGYEQYF,TGTGCCAGCAGCCGGACCGGGACAGGGGGGTACGAGCAGTACTTC
TRBJ2-3,TRBV2,-,-,CASSELVSTDTQYF,TGTGCCAGCAGTGAACTAGTCAGCACAGATACGCAGTATTTT
TRBJ2-4,TRBV28,-,TRBD2,CASSLKGTSEKNIQYF,TGTGCCAGCAGTTTAAAGGGGACTAGCGAGAAAAACATTCAGTACTTC
TRBJ2-7,TRBV10-1,-,-,CASSAAGSYEQYF,TGCGCCAGCAGTGCCGCGGGTTCCTACGAGCAGTACTTC
TRBJ2-2,TRBV5-1,-,TRBD2,CASSLPSGNTGELFF,TGCGCCAGCAGCTTACCTAGCGGGAACACCGGGGAGCTGTTTTTT
TRBJ1-1,TRBV28,-,TRBD1,CASSLIGGGGTEAFF,TGTGCCAGCAGTTTAATAGGGGGCGGCGGCACTGAAGCTTTCTTT
TRBJ2-3,TRBV5-5,-,-,CASSSQAGWRDTQYF,TGTGCCAGCAGCTCCCAGGCAGGGTGGAGGGATACGCAGTATTTT
TRBJ2-1,TRBV29-1,-,TRBD2,CSVSGTSALNEQFF,TGCAGCGTTTCCGGGACTAGCGCACTCAATGAGCAGTTCTTC
TRBJ2-7,TRBV28,-,-,CASSLSKEQYF,TGTGCCAGCAGTTTATCAAAGGAGCAGTACTTC
TRBJ1-5,TRBV30,-,-,CAWRTGTVGGPQHF,TGTGCCTGGAGGACGGGAACGGTAGGCGGGCCCCAGCATTTT
TRBJ2-2,TRBV7-2,-,-,CASSPQDTGELFF,TGTGCCAGCAGCCCCCAAGACACCGGGGAGCTGTTTTTT
TRBJ2-7,TRBV30,-,-,CAWKSSYEQYF,TGTGCCTGGAAGAGCTCCTACGAGCAGTACTTC
TRBJ1-3,TRBV7-2,once,-,CASSPGASGNTIYF,TGTGCCAGCAGCCCAGGAGCCAGTGGAAACACCATATATTTT
TRBJ2-1,TRBV18,-,TRBD2,CASSPPGLAGYNEQFF,TGTGCCAGCTCACCACCAGGACTAGCGGGTTACAATGAGCAGTTCTTC
TRBJ2-2,TRBV9,-,-,CASSVEGGAITGELFF,TGTGCCAGCAGCGTAGAAGGGGGGGCGATCACCGGGGAGCTGTTTTTT
TRBJ1-2,TRBV7-3,-,-,CASSSTTTHGYTF,TGTGCCAGCAGCTCTACTACAACGCATGGCTACACCTTC
TRBJ2-3,TRBV7-2,-,TRBD2,CASSPRTSGITDTQYF,TGTGCCAGCAGCCCACGGACTAGCGGGATCACAGATACGCAGTATTTT
TRBJ2-3,TRBV15,-,TRBD2,CATSRLGGGLTDTQYF,TGTGCCACCAGCAGACTGGGCGGGGGGCTAACAGATACGCAGTATTTT
TRBJ1-4,TRBV6-1,-,-,CASSARASEKLFF,TGTGCCAGCAGTGCCAGGGCCTCGGAAAAACTGTTTTTT